This T cell receptor beta chain was documented in a study of cytomegalovirus exposure and HLA in healthy donors. Study observations and caveats: Other equally common chains were less clonally expanded than HLA-associated TCR beta chains, a later analysis showed.

This clone was counted between two and nine times. Its antigen is unknown. Use of 60 Vbeta and 13 Jbeta primers characterized the PCR. Some clones are missing from TCRdb's copy, which holds only in-frame ones; the method was immunoSEQ multiplex PCR. The sample lists 65,000 to 90,000 clones, 70% to 90% occurring once. V lost 1 base and J 2 bases, leaving 12 bases between the germline ends. This CDR3 is 16 amino acids long. Germline-derived CDR1 and CDR2 are MGHRA and YSYEKL. The receptor's source is a woman aged 25 to 39 in good health and CMV-seronegative. The chain combines TRBV4-1 with TRBJ1-5; D is uncertain. The sample consisted of PBMCs. CDR3 DNA: TGCGCCAGCAGCCAAGCAGGACTGGGAGGCAATCAGCCCCAGCATTTT. Translated: CASSQAGLGGNQPQHF.